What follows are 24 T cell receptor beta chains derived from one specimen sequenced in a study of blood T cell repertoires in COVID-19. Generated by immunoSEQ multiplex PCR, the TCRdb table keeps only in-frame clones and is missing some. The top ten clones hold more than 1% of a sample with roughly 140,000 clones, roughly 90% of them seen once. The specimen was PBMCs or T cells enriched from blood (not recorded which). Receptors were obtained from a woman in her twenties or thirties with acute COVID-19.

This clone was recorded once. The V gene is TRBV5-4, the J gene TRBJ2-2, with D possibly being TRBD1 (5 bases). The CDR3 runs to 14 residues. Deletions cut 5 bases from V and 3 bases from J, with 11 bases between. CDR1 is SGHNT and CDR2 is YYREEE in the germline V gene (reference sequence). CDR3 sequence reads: CASSQGMDTGELFF. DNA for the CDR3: TGTGCCAGCAGTCAGGGTATGGACACCGGGGAGCTGTTTTTT.

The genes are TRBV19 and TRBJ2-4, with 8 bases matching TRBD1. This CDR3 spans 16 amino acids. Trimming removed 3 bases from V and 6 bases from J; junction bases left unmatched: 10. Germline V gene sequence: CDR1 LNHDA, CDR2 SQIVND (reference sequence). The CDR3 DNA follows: TGTGCCAGTAGTATTCTGAGACAGGGGTTAGGAAACATTCAGTACTTC. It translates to CASSILRQGLGNIQYF.

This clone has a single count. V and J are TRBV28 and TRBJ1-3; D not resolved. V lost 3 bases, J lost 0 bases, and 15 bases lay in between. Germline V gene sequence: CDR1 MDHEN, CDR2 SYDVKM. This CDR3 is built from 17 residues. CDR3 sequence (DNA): TGTGCCAGCAGTTTCTTTGACGAGGGCTTCTCTGGAAACACCATATATTTT. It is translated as CASSFFDEGFSGNTIYF.

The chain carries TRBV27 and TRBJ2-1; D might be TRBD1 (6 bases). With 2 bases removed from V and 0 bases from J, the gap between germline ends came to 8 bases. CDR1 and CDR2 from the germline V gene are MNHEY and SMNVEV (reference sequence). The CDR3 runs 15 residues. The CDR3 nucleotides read TGTGCCAGCAGTTTAACAGGGCGCTCCTACAATGAGCAGTTCTTC. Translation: CASSLTGRSYNEQFF.

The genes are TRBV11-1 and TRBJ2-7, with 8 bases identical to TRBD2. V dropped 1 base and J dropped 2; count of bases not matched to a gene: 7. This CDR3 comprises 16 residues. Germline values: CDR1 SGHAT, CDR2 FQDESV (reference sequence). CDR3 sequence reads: CASSLDGAGVAYEQYF. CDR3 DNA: TGTGCCAGCAGCTTAGACGGAGCGGGAGTCGCCTACGAGCAGTACTTC.

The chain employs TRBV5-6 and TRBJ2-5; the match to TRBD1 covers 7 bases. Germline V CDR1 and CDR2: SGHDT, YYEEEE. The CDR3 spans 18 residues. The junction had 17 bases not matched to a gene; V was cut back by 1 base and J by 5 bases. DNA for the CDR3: TGTGCCAGCAGCTTGTCTGACAGGGTGAAGCTTTTTTGGGAGACCCAGTACTTC. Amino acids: CASSLSDRVKLFWETQYF.

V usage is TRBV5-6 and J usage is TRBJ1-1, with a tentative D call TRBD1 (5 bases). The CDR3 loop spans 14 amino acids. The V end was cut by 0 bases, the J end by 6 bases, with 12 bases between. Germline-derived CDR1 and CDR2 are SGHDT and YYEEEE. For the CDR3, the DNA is TGTGCCAGCAGCTTGGGACAGAGTTCCTCTGAAGCTTTCTTT. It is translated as CASSLGQSSSEAFF.

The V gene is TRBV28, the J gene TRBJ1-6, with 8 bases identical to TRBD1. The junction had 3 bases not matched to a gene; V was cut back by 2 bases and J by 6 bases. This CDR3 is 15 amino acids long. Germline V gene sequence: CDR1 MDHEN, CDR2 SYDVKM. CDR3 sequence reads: CASSLRTGFNSPLHF. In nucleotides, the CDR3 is TGTGCCAGCAGTTTACGGACAGGGTTTAATTCACCCCTCCACTTT.

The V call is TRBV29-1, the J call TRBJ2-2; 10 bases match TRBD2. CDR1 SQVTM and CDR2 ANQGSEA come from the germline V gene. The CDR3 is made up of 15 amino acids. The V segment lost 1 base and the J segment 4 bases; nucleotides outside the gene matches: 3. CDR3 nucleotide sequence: TGCAGCGTTGAAGGACGACTAGCGGGCACCGGGGAGCTGTTTTTT. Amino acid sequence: CSVEGRLAGTGELFF.

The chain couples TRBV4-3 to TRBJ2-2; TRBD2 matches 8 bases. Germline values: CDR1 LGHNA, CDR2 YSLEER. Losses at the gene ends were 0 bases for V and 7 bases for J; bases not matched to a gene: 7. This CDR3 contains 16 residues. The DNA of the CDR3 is TGCGCCAGCAGCCAAGACTATGCGGGAGGTCACGGGGAGCTGTTTTTT. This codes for CASSQDYAGGHGELFF.

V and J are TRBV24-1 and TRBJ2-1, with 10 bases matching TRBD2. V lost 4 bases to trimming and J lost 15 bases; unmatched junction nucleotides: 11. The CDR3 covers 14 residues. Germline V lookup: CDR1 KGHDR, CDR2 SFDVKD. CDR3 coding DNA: TGTGCCACCAGTGAGTCTAGCGGGAGCCCCCAGCTGTTCTTC. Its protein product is CATSESSGSPQLFF.

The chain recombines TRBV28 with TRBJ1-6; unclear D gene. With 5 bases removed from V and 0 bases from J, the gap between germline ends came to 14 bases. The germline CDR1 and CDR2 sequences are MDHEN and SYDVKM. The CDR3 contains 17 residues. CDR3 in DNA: TGTGCCAGCAGTGGAGGGATAGGGAGCTCCTATAATTCACCCCTCCACTTT. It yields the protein CASSGGIGSSYNSPLHF.

The CDR3 loop reads CASSRDRNTEAFF. In DNA form, the CDR3 reads TGTGCCAGCAGTCGGGACAGGAACACTGAAGCTTTCTTT. The chain employs TRBV6-6 and TRBJ1-1; 7 nucleotides match TRBD1. The germline V gene has CDR1 MNHNY and CDR2 SVGAGI (reference sequence). The junction had 1 base not matched to a gene; V was cut back by 5 bases and J by 1 base. The length of the CDR3 is 13 residues.

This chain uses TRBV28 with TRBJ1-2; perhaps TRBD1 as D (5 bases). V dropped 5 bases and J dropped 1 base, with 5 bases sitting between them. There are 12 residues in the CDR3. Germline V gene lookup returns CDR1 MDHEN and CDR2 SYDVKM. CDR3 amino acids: CASSQGNYGYTF. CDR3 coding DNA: TGTGCCAGCAGTCAGGGTAACTATGGCTACACCTTC.

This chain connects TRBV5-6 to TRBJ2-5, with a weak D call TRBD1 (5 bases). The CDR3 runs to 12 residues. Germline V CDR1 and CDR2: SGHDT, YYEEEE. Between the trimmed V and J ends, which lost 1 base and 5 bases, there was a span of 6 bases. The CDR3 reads CASSLRGETQYF. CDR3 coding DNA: TGTGCCAGCAGCTTGAGGGGCGAGACCCAGTACTTC. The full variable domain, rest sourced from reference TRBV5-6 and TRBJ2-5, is DAGVTQSPTHLIKTRGQQVTLRCSPKSGHDTVSWYQQALGQGPQFIFQYYEEEERQRGNFPDRFSGHQFPNYSSELNVNALLLGDSALYLCASSLRGETQYFGPGTRLLVL.

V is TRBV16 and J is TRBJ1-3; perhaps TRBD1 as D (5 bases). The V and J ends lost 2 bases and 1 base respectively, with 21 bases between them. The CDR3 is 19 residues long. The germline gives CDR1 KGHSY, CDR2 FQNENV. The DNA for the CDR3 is TGTGCCAGCAGCCAAGTTCTCGAGCCAGGGCCTAATTCTGGAAACACCATATATTTT. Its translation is CASSQVLEPGPNSGNTIYF.

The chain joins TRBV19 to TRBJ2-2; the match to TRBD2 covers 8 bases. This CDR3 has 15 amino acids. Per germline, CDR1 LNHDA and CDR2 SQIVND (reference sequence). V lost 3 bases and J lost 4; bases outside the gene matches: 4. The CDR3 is CASSIGGDGTGELFF. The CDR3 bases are TGTGCCAGTAGTATCGGGGGGGACGGCACCGGGGAGCTGTTTTTT.

CDR3 in amino acids: CASGGQGYNEQFF. The CDR3 bases are TGTGCCAGCGGGGGACAGGGGTACAATGAGCAGTTCTTC. The V and J genes are TRBV27 and TRBJ2-1; TRBD1 matches at 10 bases. Germline loops: CDR1 MNHEY, CDR2 SMNVEV (reference sequence). The CDR3 is 13 amino acids. V gave up 8 bases and J gave up 4 bases; unmatched junction bases: 2.

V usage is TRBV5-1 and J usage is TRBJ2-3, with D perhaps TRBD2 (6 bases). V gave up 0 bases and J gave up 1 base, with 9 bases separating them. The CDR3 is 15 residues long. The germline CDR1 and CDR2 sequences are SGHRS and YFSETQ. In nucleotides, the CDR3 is TGCGCCAGCAGCTTGGTGTCTAGCGGCACAGATACGCAGTATTTT. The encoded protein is CASSLVSSGTDTQYF.

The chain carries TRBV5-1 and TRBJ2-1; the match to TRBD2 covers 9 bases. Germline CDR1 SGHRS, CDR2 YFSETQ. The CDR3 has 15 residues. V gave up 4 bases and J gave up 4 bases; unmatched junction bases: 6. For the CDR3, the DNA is TGCGCCAGCAGCGCCTCTAGCGGGGATTACAATGAGCAGTTCTTC. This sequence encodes CASSASSGDYNEQFF.

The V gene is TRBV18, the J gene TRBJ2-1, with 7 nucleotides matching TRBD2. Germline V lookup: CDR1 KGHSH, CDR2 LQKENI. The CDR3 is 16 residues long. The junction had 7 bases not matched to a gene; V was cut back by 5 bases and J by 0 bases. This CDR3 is CASSRLAGPSYNEQFF. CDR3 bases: TGTGCCAGCTCAAGATTAGCGGGTCCCTCCTACAATGAGCAGTTCTTC.

CDR3 amino acids: CATSDLQGVEAFF. The DNA for the CDR3 is TGTGCCACCAGTGATTTGCAAGGGGTTGAAGCTTTCTTT. This sequence joins TRBV24-1 and TRBJ1-1; D is possibly TRBD1 (5 bases). The CDR3 runs to 13 residues. V was clipped by 0 bases and J by 7 bases, with 8 bases between them. Germline CDR1 reads KGHDR; CDR2 reads SFDVKD.

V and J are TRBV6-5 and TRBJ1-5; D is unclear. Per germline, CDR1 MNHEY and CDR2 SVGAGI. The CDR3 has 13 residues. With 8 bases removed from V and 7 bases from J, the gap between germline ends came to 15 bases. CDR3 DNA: TGTGCCAGCCTCTACTTCGGCGGGCAGCCCCAGCATTTT. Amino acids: CASLYFGGQPQHF.

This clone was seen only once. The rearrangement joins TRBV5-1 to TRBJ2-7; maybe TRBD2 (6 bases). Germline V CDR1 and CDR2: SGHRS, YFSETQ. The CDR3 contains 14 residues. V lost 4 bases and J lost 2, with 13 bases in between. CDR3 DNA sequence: TGCGCCAGCAGCGTGCGGGGTGGGCCCTACGAGCAGTACTTC. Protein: CASSVRGGPYEQYF. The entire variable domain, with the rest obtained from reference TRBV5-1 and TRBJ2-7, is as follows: KAGVTQTPRYLIKTRGQQVTLSCSPISGHRSVSWYQQTPGQGLQFLFEYFSETQRNKGNFPGRFSGRQFSNSRSEMNVSTLELGDSALYLCASSVRGGPYEQYFGPGTRLTVT.